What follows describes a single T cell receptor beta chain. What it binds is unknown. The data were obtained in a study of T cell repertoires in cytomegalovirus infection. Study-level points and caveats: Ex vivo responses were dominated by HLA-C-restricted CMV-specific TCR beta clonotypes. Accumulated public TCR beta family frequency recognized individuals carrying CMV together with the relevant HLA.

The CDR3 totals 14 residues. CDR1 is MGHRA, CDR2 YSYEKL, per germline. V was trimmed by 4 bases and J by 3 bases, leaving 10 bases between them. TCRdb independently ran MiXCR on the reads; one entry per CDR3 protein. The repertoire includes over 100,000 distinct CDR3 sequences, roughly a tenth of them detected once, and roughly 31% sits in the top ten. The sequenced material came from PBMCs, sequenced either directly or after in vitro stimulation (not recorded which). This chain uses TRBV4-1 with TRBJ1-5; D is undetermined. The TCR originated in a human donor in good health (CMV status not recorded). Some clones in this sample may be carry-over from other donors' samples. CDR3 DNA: TGCGCCAGCAGCCCAGACTGGGACAATCAGCCCCAGCATTTT. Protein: CASSPDWDNQPQHF.